These 29 T cell receptor beta chains share one sample of origin, sequenced in a study of OX40 agonist ivuxolimab in advanced cancers. Library preparation used the immunoSEQ multiplex PCR assay. Entries here come from immuneACCESS through TCRdb and include only in-frame sequences with V and J called. Some clones fail to appear in such tables; in the studies checked, an unresolved V gene covers under half of the shortfall, and the cause of the remainder is unknown. In this sample the table shows about 69,000 clones, 80% to 95% of which occur a single time. Around 6.1% of the sample is in the top ten clones. The specimen was CD4+ or CD8+ T cells sorted from blood, collected in a trial of the OX40 agonist ivuxolimab. The receptors come from an adult with an advanced solid tumor such as melanoma, head and neck, liver or kidney cancer.

This chain uses TRBV9 with TRBJ2-1; TRBD1 is a possible D gene (5 bases). CDR1 SGDLS and CDR2 YYNGEE come from the germline V gene. V was cut by 2 bases and J by 3 bases, with 15 bases left in between. This CDR3 is 16 amino acids long. This CDR3 reads CASSVRQRGYYNEQFF. In nucleotides, the CDR3 is TGTGCCAGCAGCGTCCGACAGCGAGGATACTACAATGAGCAGTTCTTC.

CDR3 region: CASSLASGGGTDQPQHF. The CDR3 DNA reads TGTGCCAGCAGCTTAGCGAGCGGGGGAGGGACCGATCAGCCCCAGCATTTT. The chain couples TRBV7-9 to TRBJ1-5, with a tentative D call TRBD1 (5 bases). The germline CDR1 and CDR2 sequences are SEHNR and FQNEAQ (reference sequence). The length of the CDR3 is 17 residues. V was cut by 0 bases and J by 5 bases, with 17 bases left in between. The entire variable domain, with the rest obtained from reference TRBV7-9 and TRBJ1-5, is as follows: DTGVSQNPRHKITKRGQNVTFRCDPISEHNRLYWYRQTLGQGPEFLTYFQNEAQLEKSRLLSDRFSAERPKGSFSTLEIQRTEQGDSAMYLCASSLASGGGTDQPQHFGDGTRLSIL.

The chain combines TRBV4-3 with TRBJ1-4; D unclear. This CDR3 contains 15 residues. Germline V gene data show CDR1 as LGHNA and CDR2 as YSLEER. Trimming took off 4 bases at V and 2 bases at J, with 11 bases between the two ends. DNA for the CDR3: TGCGCCAGCAGCCCAGGTTTTGGCACTAATGAAAAACTGTTTTTT. Protein product: CASSPGFGTNEKLFF.

The V gene is TRBV28, the J gene TRBJ1-2; 7 bases match TRBD1. Germline V lookup: CDR1 MDHEN, CDR2 SYDVKM. This CDR3 contains 14 residues. V lost 3 bases and J lost 2; bases outside the gene matches: 3. The CDR3 nucleotides are TGTGCCAGCAGTTTGTTAGGGGGCAACTATGGCTACACCTTC. Protein: CASSLLGGNYGYTF.

The chain uses TRBV21-1 and TRBJ1-3; whether TRBD1, the table's D call, matches the DNA was not checked. TRBV21-1 is a known pseudogene. This CDR3 is built from 17 residues. Here the CDR3 DNA reads TGTGCCAGCAGCACCAGGGTAGGGCGTCTCTCTGGAAACACCATATATTTT. Translated, it gives CASSTRVGRLSGNTIYF.

V usage is TRBV27 and J usage is TRBJ1-5; TRBD1 aligns across 8 bases. CDR1 is MNHEY, CDR2 SMNVEV, per germline (reference sequence). Germline trimming cut 8 bases from V and 0 bases from J; bases unmatched to any gene: 9. CDR3 length: 16 residues. The CDR3 DNA reads TGTGCCAGCGGAAAACAGGGGGAATTTAGCAATCAGCCCCAGCATTTT. Protein product: CASGKQGEFSNQPQHF.

The rearrangement links TRBV6-5 to TRBJ2-7; TRBD1 is a possible D gene (6 bases). The CDR3 length is 13 residues. The germline CDR1 and CDR2 sequences are MNHEY and SVGAGI. The V end was cut by 2 bases, the J end by 2 bases, with 7 bases between. The CDR3 coding sequence is TGTGCCAGCAGTTACGGGGGCACCTACGAGCAGTACTTC. It encodes CASSYGGTYEQYF.

This clone was seen just once. The chain joins TRBV7-9 to TRBJ2-7, with 10 bases aligning to TRBD2. This CDR3 comprises 15 residues. CDR1 is SEHNR, CDR2 FQNEAQ, per germline (reference sequence). Trimming removed 1 base from V and 10 bases from J; junction bases left unmatched: 10. The CDR3 DNA reads TGTGCCAGCAGCTTAGTGGCTAGCGGGAGTAGGGAACAGTACTTC. Translating it yields CASSLVASGSREQYF.

Only one count was recorded for this clone. The V and J genes are TRBV7-9 and TRBJ2-3, with TRBD2 matching over 10 bases. Trimming at V came to 5 bases and at J to 2 bases, leaving 7 bases not matched to a gene. Germline loops: CDR1 SEHNR, CDR2 FQNEAQ (reference sequence). The CDR3 extends over 16 amino acids. DNA of the CDR3: TGTGCCAGCAGCGAGGCTAGCGGGGGCACCACAGATACGCAGTATTTT. This gives the protein CASSEASGGTTDTQYF.

The DNA for the CDR3 is TGTGCCAGCAGCTTAGCGGGGGTCTATGGCTACACCTTC. Residues: CASSLAGVYGYTF. V is TRBV13 and J is TRBJ1-2; maybe TRBD1 (5 bases). Per germline, CDR1 PRHDT and CDR2 FYEKMQ (reference sequence). Trimming pared 1 base from V and 4 bases from J, leaving 7 bases between. The CDR3 is made up of 13 amino acids. The full variable domain, rest sourced from reference TRBV13 and TRBJ1-2, is AAGVIQSPRHLIKEKRETATLKCYPIPRHDTVYWYQQGPGQDPQFLISFYEKMQSDKGSIPDRFSAQQFSDYHSELNMSSLELGDSALYFCASSLAGVYGYTFGSGTRLTVV.

The chain couples TRBV13 to TRBJ2-5, with D perhaps matching TRBD1 (6 bases). Germline CDR1 PRHDT, CDR2 FYEKMQ (reference sequence). V was clipped by 4 bases and J by 2 bases, with 17 bases between them. This CDR3 spans 16 amino acids. The CDR3 coding sequence is TGTGCCAGCAGCTACATTAGAGGGGGTCGGCAAGAGACCCAGTACTTC. It encodes CASSYIRGGRQETQYF.

The count of this clone is one. The V call is TRBV4-3, the J call TRBJ2-7; weak D call: TRBD2 (6 bases). V was clipped by 3 bases and J by 2 bases, with 11 bases between them. Germline loops: CDR1 LGHNA, CDR2 YSLEER. CDR3 length: 14 residues. CDR3 nucleotides: TGCGCCAGCAGCCATCTGGAGGGGCCCTACGAGCAGTACTTC. It codes for CASSHLEGPYEQYF.

Concerning this clone itself: Germline is not matched at one junction end, which may reflect a read error. This chain links TRBV7-9 with TRBJ2-7; D ambiguous. The germline CDR1 and CDR2 sequences are SEHNR and FQNEAQ (reference sequence). The CDR3 is 15 amino acids. The DNA of the CDR3 is TGCGCCAGCAGCCAAGATATCGGCAGCTCCTACGAGCAGTACTTC. Translating it yields CASSQDIGSSYEQYF.

This clone came up once. This sequence joins TRBV5-5 and TRBJ2-7; 8 positions match TRBD1. The CDR3 loop spans 14 amino acids. V gave up 1 base and J gave up 6 bases; unmatched junction bases: 6. Germline V gene data show CDR1 as SGHKS and CDR2 as YYEKEE (reference sequence). CDR3 sequence: CASSLQGAVSEQYF. The CDR3 region has the DNA TGTGCCAGCAGCTTGCAGGGGGCGGTGAGCGAGCAGTACTTC.

V gene TRBV7-2 combines with J gene TRBJ2-7; D may be TRBD2 (5 bases). The V and J ends lost 3 bases and 3 bases respectively, with 12 bases between them. CDR3 size: 14 residues. Germline V CDR1 and CDR2: SGHTA, FQGNSA. CDR3 nucleotides: TGTGCCAGCAGCTTCGCAGGTGACTACTACGAGCAGTACTTC. It specifies CASSFAGDYYEQYF.

CDR3 DNA sequence: TGTGCCAGCAGTACGTCAGACAGGGAAAGGTCCAAAAACATTCAGTACTTC. It translates to CASSTSDRERSKNIQYF. V is TRBV28 and J is TRBJ2-4; the match to TRBD1 covers 7 bases. This CDR3 is built from 17 residues. Per the germline V gene, CDR1 is MDHEN and CDR2 is SYDVKM. The J segment lost 2 bases and the V segment lost 5 bases, leaving 12 bases of the junction unmatched.

The rearrangement joins TRBV10-3 to TRBJ2-7; D is possibly TRBD2 (5 bases). The CDR3 has 15 residues. The ends were cut back, 10 bases at V and 3 bases at J, with 22 bases in the middle. CDR1 is ENHRY and CDR2 is SYGVKD in the germline V gene. This CDR3 is CATRSDRGLDYEQYF. CDR3 bases: TGTGCCACCCGGAGTGACCGGGGTCTTGACTACGAGCAGTACTTC.

This sequence joins TRBV7-6 and TRBJ2-7, with D unclear. The germline V and J ends were trimmed by 5 bases and 2 bases, with 16 bases remaining between them. Germline V gene data show CDR1 as SGHVS and CDR2 as FNYEAQ. The CDR3 extends over 15 amino acids. CDR3 bases: TGTGCCAGCAGCCCGGAGAGGCGGTCCCCCTACGAGCAGTACTTC. This encodes CASSPERRSPYEQYF. Complete variable domain (other parts from reference TRBV7-6 and TRBJ2-7): GAGVSQSPRYKVTKRGQDVALRCDPISGHVSLYWYRQALGQGPEFLTYFNYEAQQDKSGLPNDRFSAERPEGSISTLTIQRTEQRDSAMYRCASSPERRSPYEQYFGPGTRLTVT.

The chain has TRBV11-2 and TRBJ2-1, with 10 nucleotides matching TRBD1. Unmatched junction bases numbered 17, after V lost 8 bases and J lost 1 base. This CDR3 is 19 amino acids long. Germline values: CDR1 SGHAT, CDR2 FQNNGV. The CDR3 region is CASANAGTGDVYSYNEQFF. Here the CDR3 DNA reads TGTGCCAGCGCTAACGCGGGGACAGGGGATGTTTATTCCTACAATGAGCAGTTCTTC. Combining the CDR3 with reference TRBV11-2 and TRBJ2-1 gives the whole variable domain EAGVAQSPRYKIIEKRQSVAFWCNPISGHATLYWYQQILGQGPKLLIQFQNNGVVDDSQLPKDRFSAERLKGVDSTLKIQPAKLEDSAVYLCASANAGTGDVYSYNEQFFGPGTRLTVL.

This clone was observed a handful of times. The chain employs TRBV7-3 and TRBJ2-1; 9 bases line up with TRBD1. The CDR3 length is 15 residues. The ends lost 2 bases at V and 7 bases at J; junction bases unmatched: 6. Germline CDR1 and CDR2: SGHTA and FQGTGA. CDR3 region: CASSLGTGFRNEQFF. CDR3 DNA: TGTGCCAGCAGCTTAGGGACAGGGTTTCGGAATGAGCAGTTCTTC. Full variable domain (remainder filled in from reference TRBV7-3 and TRBJ2-1): GAGVSQTPSNKVTEKGKYVELRCDPISGHTALYWYRQSLGQGPEFLIYFQGTGAADDSGLPNDRFFAVRPEGSVSTLKIQRTERGDSAVYLCASSLGTGFRNEQFFGPGTRLTVL.

V usage is TRBV29-1 and J usage is TRBJ2-1; D is possibly TRBD1 (6 bases). Trimming removed 1 base at V and 0 bases at J, with 10 bases between. CDR3 length: 15 amino acids. Germline V gene sequence: CDR1 SQVTM, CDR2 ANQGSEA. The CDR3 DNA sequence: TGCAGCGTTGAAGTGGACAGTTCCTCCTACAATGAGCAGTTCTTC. Protein: CSVEVDSSSYNEQFF.

The CDR3 here is CASRPGYLGAFEQYF. CDR3 bases: TGTGCCAGCAGACCTGGGTACCTGGGGGCTTTCGAGCAGTACTTC. This chain uses TRBV27 with TRBJ2-7, with a weak D call TRBD1 (6 bases). The CDR3 extends over 15 amino acids. Trimming took off 6 bases at V and 6 bases at J, with 21 bases between the two ends. Per germline, CDR1 MNHEY and CDR2 SMNVEV (reference sequence).

The chain recombines TRBV4-3 with TRBJ2-2, with 13 bases identical to TRBD2. The CDR3 sequence is 17 residues long. The ends lost 0 bases at V and 5 bases at J; junction bases unmatched: 3. Germline values: CDR1 LGHNA, CDR2 YSLEER. CDR3 amino acids: CASSQELAGGMTGELFF. For the CDR3, the DNA is TGCGCCAGCAGCCAAGAACTAGCGGGAGGGATGACCGGGGAGCTGTTTTTT.

CDR3 residues: CASSLRVDLGETQYF. The CDR3 nucleotides are TGTGCCAGCAGCTTAAGGGTGGATCTGGGAGAGACCCAGTACTTC. This chain links TRBV7-9 with TRBJ2-5, with D unresolved. V was trimmed by 2 bases and J by 4 bases, leaving 14 bases between them. The germline V gene has CDR1 SEHNR and CDR2 FQNEAQ (reference sequence). The CDR3 runs 15 residues.

CDR3 loop: CASSNSDEQYF. The CDR3 DNA reads TGTGCCAGTAGTAATAGCGACGAGCAGTACTTC. This sequence joins TRBV19 and TRBJ2-7; D may be TRBD2 (5 bases). The CDR3 length is 11 residues. CDR1 and CDR2 from the germline V gene are LNHDA and SQIVND (reference sequence). Trimming pared 4 bases from V and 5 bases from J, leaving 6 bases between.

V gene TRBV11-3 combines with J gene TRBJ1-1; no clear D gene. Germline V gene data show CDR1 as SGHNT and CDR2 as YENEEA. The CDR3 totals 13 residues. Trimming stripped 0 bases from V and 1 base from J, with 3 bases between. DNA of the CDR3: TGTGCCAGCAGCTTAGAAAGGAACACTGAAGCTTTCTTT. Protein sequence: CASSLERNTEAFF.

The chain employs TRBV6-5 and TRBJ1-2; TRBD1 is a possible D gene (5 bases). Germline V gene lookup returns CDR1 MNHEY and CDR2 SVGAGI. Trimming left V 2 bases short and J 7 bases short, with 11 bases between. The CDR3 has 13 residues. The CDR3 protein is CASSYRDSGGYTF. The CDR3 DNA sequence: TGTGCCAGCAGTTACAGGGACTCAGGTGGCTACACCTTC.

For the CDR3, the DNA is TGTGCCAGCTCACGGGGACAGGGGGCATTCAATCAGCCCCAGCATTTT. Translating gives CASSRGQGAFNQPQHF. The V gene is TRBV6-6, the J gene TRBJ1-5; 12 nucleotides align to TRBD1. CDR3 length: 16 amino acids. The V and J ends lost 8 bases and 3 bases, in that order; junction bases with no gene match: 8. Germline lookup yields CDR1 MNHNY and CDR2 SVGAGI (reference sequence).

The gene calls are TRBV29-1 and TRBJ2-7, with 11 bases fitting TRBD2. V shed 7 bases and J 7 bases; nucleotides not matched to a gene: 9. CDR1 and CDR2 (germline): SQVTM, ANQGSEA. The CDR3 covers 13 residues. The CDR3 nucleotides read TGCAGCGGTTTGACTAGCGGGACTGAAGAGCAGTACTTC. Its translation is CSGLTSGTEEQYF.